Listed here are 17 T cell receptor beta chains from one sample, sequenced in a study of OX40 agonist ivuxolimab in advanced cancers. Clones were sequenced by immunoSEQ multiplex PCR, and TCRdb holds only the in-frame ones, with some missing. The sample has about 64,000 clones, roughly 82% seen once; the top ten hold about 2%. This specimen consisted of CD4+ or CD8+ T cells sorted from blood, obtained in a trial of the OX40 agonist ivuxolimab. These receptors all stem from an adult with an advanced solid tumor such as melanoma, head and neck, liver or kidney cancer.

The chain couples TRBV5-1 to TRBJ2-2; D perhaps matches TRBD2 (5 bases). CDR1 is SGHRS, CDR2 YFSETQ, per germline. This CDR3 has 14 residues. V lost 7 bases and J 6 bases, leaving 16 bases between the germline ends. The CDR3 bases are TGCGCCAGCTCACTCGACGGGATGGCCGGGGAGCTGTTTTTT. It translates to CASSLDGMAGELFF.

The rearrangement uses TRBV2 and TRBJ1-5; 7 nucleotides agree with TRBD1. With 3 bases clipped from V and 0 bases from J, the junction kept 8 bases outside the gene matches. The CDR3 extends over 17 amino acids. Germline lookup yields CDR1 SNHLY and CDR2 FYNNEI. The DNA of the CDR3 is TGTGCCAGCAGTGAGGGACAGAGAATTTATAGCAATCAGCCCCAGCATTTT. Protein: CASSEGQRIYSNQPQHF.

The chain employs TRBV7-2 and TRBJ2-7; D unclear. This CDR3 contains 11 residues. Trimming took off 5 bases at V and 6 bases at J, with 8 bases between the two ends. Germline loops: CDR1 SGHTA, CDR2 FQGNSA. CDR3 loop: CASSVRTEQYF. CDR3 bases: TGTGCCAGCAGCGTCAGAACCGAGCAGTACTTC. The complete variable domain, with remaining parts taken from reference TRBV7-2 and TRBJ2-7, reads GAGVSQSPSNKVTEKGKDVELRCDPISGHTALYWYRQSLGQGLEFLIYFQGNSAPDKSGLPSDRFSAERTGGSVSTLTIQRTQQEDSAVYLCASSVRTEQYFGPGTRLTVT.

This clone was recorded a few times. V and J are TRBV10-1 and TRBJ2-3; possible D gene TRBD1, 5 bases. CDR3 length: 13 residues. Germline assignment: CDR1 WNHNN and CDR2 SYGVQD (reference sequence). Trimming took 4 bases from V and 6 from J, leaving 11 bases between them. The DNA for the CDR3 is TGCGCCAGCAGTGGGGGCCTCAGGGATACGCAGTATTTT. The encoded protein is CASSGGLRDTQYF.

The chain has TRBV21-1 and TRBJ2-1; the table's D call TRBD1 went unverified against the DNA. TRBV21-1 is flagged as a pseudogene. This CDR3 has 16 amino acids. Written as DNA, the CDR3 is TGTGCCAGCAGCAAGGACAGTGGAAGCTCCTACAATGAGCAGTTCTTC. This sequence encodes CASSKDSGSSYNEQFF.

The chain couples TRBV4-2 to TRBJ1-2; TRBD1 agrees at 7 bases. The CDR3 spans 14 residues. The V and J ends lost 3 bases and 4 bases, in that order; junction bases with no gene match: 5. CDR1 and CDR2 (germline): LGHNA, YNFKEQ. CDR3 coding DNA: TGTGCCAGCAGCCAGACAGGGCTTCTCTATGGCTACACCTTC. Protein: CASSQTGLLYGYTF.

Only one count was recorded for this clone. The rearrangement links TRBV28 to TRBJ1-2; TRBD1 might be the D (6 bases). CDR1 and CDR2 (germline): MDHEN, SYDVKM. V shed 7 bases and J shed 3 bases, with 15 bases lying between them. This CDR3 is built from 14 residues. The CDR3: CASTLGGVDYGYTF. The CDR3 DNA reads as TGTGCCAGCACCTTAGGGGGGGTCGACTATGGCTACACCTTC.

This chain uses TRBV18 with TRBJ2-1; 7 positions agree with TRBD1. The CDR3 consists of 14 residues. The ends lost 4 bases at V and 7 bases at J; junction bases unmatched: 7. In germline, CDR1 is KGHSH, CDR2 LQKENI. CDR3 protein: CASSLNQGENEQFF. The CDR3 DNA is TGTGCCAGCTCACTCAATCAGGGGGAGAATGAGCAGTTCTTC.

By share, this clone counts as medium-sized. The CDR3 loop is CASSRFGEGQGTEAFF. The CDR3 DNA reads as TGCGCCAGCAGCCGTTTTGGGGAGGGGCAAGGCACTGAAGCTTTCTTT. The rearrangement joins TRBV5-1 to TRBJ1-1; a possible D gene is TRBD1 (5 bases). The V and J ends lost 4 bases and 4 bases respectively, with 20 bases between them. The CDR3 totals 16 residues. Per the germline V gene, CDR1 is SGHRS and CDR2 is YFSETQ. Full variable domain (outside the CDR3, taken from reference TRBV5-1 and TRBJ1-1): KAGVTQTPRYLIKTRGQQVTLSCSPISGHRSVSWYQQTPGQGLQFLFEYFSETQRNKGNFPGRFSGRQFSNSRSEMNVSTLELGDSALYLCASSRFGEGQGTEAFFGQGTRLTVV.

The chain links TRBV4-1 to TRBJ2-7, with TRBD2 matching over 11 bases. The CDR3 runs 15 residues. V lost 5 bases, J lost 3 bases, and 6 bases stayed unmatched. The germline gives CDR1 MGHRA, CDR2 YSYEKL. CDR3 loop: CASSIGTSGHYEQYF. CDR3 in DNA: TGCGCCAGCAGCATCGGGACTAGCGGACACTACGAGCAGTACTTC.

This sequence joins TRBV14 and TRBJ1-4; 7 positions match TRBD1. Germline V gene sequence: CDR1 SGHDN, CDR2 FVKESK. Unmatched junction bases numbered 7, after V lost 4 bases and J lost 5 bases. CDR3 length: 15 amino acids. CDR3 in amino acids: CASSLRWGQNEKLFF. The DNA of the CDR3 is TGTGCCAGCAGCCTCAGGTGGGGACAGAATGAAAAACTGTTTTTT.

This chain links TRBV29-1 with TRBJ2-5; D is tentatively TRBD1 or TRBD2 (5 bases each). Germline CDR1 is SQVTM and CDR2 is ANQGSEA. The ends were cut back, 4 bases at V and 2 bases at J, with 8 bases in the middle. The CDR3 is 12 amino acids. The CDR3 DNA sequence: TGCAGCGTTGTGTGGGGGCAAGAGACCCAGTACTTC. This encodes CSVVWGQETQYF. Filled out from reference TRBV29-1 and TRBJ2-5, the complete variable domain reads SAVISQKPSRDICQRGTSLTIQCQVDSQVTMMFWYRQQPGQSLTLIATANQGSEATYESGFVIDKFPISRPNLTFSTLTVSNMSPEDSSIYLCSVVWGQETQYFGPGTRLLVL.

The gene calls are TRBV18 and TRBJ2-5; D is perhaps TRBD2 (6 bases). This CDR3 is 16 amino acids long. Per the germline V gene, CDR1 is KGHSH and CDR2 is LQKENI. Between the trimmed V and J ends, which lost 8 bases and 4 bases, there was a span of 23 bases. The CDR3 protein is CASRTGQAGLLETQYF. CDR3 bases: TGTGCCAGCCGGACCGGTCAGGCGGGATTATTAGAGACCCAGTACTTC.

The chain links TRBV29-1 to TRBJ1-4, with a possible D match to TRBD1 (5 bases). Between the trimmed V and J ends, which lost 6 bases and 1 base, there was a span of 9 bases. Germline V gene lookup returns CDR1 SQVTM and CDR2 ANQGSEA. There are 13 residues in the CDR3. In DNA, the CDR3 is TGCAGCGTCGGGGCAGGAACTAATGAAAAACTGTTTTTT. Residues: CSVGAGTNEKLFF.

This chain links TRBV4-3 with TRBJ2-7; TRBD2 is a possible D gene (6 bases). CDR3 length: 17 residues. Between the trimmed V and J ends, which lost 0 bases and 7 bases, there was a span of 22 bases. Germline lookup yields CDR1 LGHNA and CDR2 YSLEER. Here the CDR3 reads CASSQERMGGLGGEQYF. The CDR3 DNA is TGCGCCAGCAGCCAAGAACGGATGGGGGGACTGGGTGGGGAGCAGTACTTC.

The chain combines TRBV27 with TRBJ2-3, with 8 nucleotides matching TRBD1. Germline CDR1 MNHEY, CDR2 SMNVEV (reference sequence). The ends lost 4 bases at V and 1 base at J; junction bases unmatched: 4. The CDR3 loop spans 15 amino acids. The CDR3 sequence is CASSSPGQGTDTQYF. Here the CDR3 DNA reads TGTGCCAGCAGTTCTCCGGGACAGGGCACAGATACGCAGTATTTT.

This chain connects TRBV11-2 to TRBJ2-1; TRBD1 agrees at 9 bases. V shed 4 bases, J shed 4 bases, and the junction held 5 bases outside the gene matches. This CDR3 contains 15 residues. CDR1 is SGHAT, CDR2 FQNNGV, per germline. CDR3 protein: CASSYTGGGYNEQFF. The CDR3 DNA reads as TGTGCCAGCAGCTATACAGGGGGCGGGTACAATGAGCAGTTCTTC.